These T cell receptor beta chains were read from a single sample in a study of technical replicates of blood from a few donors. Data came from immunoSEQ multiplex PCR; TCRdb stores just in-frame clones and leaves some out. The table has about 14,000 clones, about 95% seen once. The sequenced material came from PBMCs. The receptors originated from a human donor in good health. CDR3s include the opening cysteine and the closing phenylalanine or tryptophan. The D gene is left open where the match is weak. Clone size appears in some rows only: once, few, many, or a class for an expanded clone.

DNA,CDR3,length,V,size,D,J
TGTGCCAGCTCACCCAACAGGATTGGAAACACCATATATTTT,CASSPNRIGNTIYF,14,TRBV18,-,-,TRBJ1-3
TGCGCCAGCAGCCAAGAAATCCGCAGGGACAATGAGCAGTTCTTC,CASSQEIRRDNEQFF,15,TRBV4-1,few,-,TRBJ2-1
TGTGCCAGCAGTCCACGGGACAGGGGTTACGAGCAGTACTTC,CASSPRDRGYEQYF,14,TRBV13,-,TRBD1,TRBJ2-7
TGTGCCAGTAGTAAGTCGGGACTAGCTTTTTTGAATGAGCAGTTCTTC,CASSKSGLAFLNEQFF,16,TRBV19,-,TRBD2,TRBJ2-1
TGTGCCAGCAGCTTGGGGACAGGGCTTACCTATGGCTACACCTTC,CASSLGTGLTYGYTF,15,TRBV7-2,-,TRBD1,TRBJ1-2
TGCAATAGCGGGAGCTCCTACAATGAGCAGTTCTTC,CNSGSSYNEQFF,12,TRBV29-1,-,TRBD2,TRBJ2-1
TGTGCCAGCAGCCCCAGAATTCGACAGGGGCTGATTTACGAGCAGTACTTC,CASSPRIRQGLIYEQYF,17,TRBV7-9,-,TRBD1,TRBJ2-7
TGTGCCAGCAGCGTCAGGGACGGGGAGCTGTTTTTT,CASSVRDGELFF,12,TRBV7-9,-,-,TRBJ2-2
TGTGCCAGCAGTTTATTCGGACTAGCGGGAGAGTGGGGAAGGGATGAGCAGTTCTTC,CASSLFGLAGEWGRDEQFF,19,TRBV27,few,TRBD2,TRBJ2-1
TGTGCCAGCAGCTTAGCCGCAACAGGGACGAACACCGGGGAGCTGTTTTTT,CASSLAATGTNTGELFF,17,TRBV11-3,-,-,TRBJ2-2
TGTGCCAGCAGCTTAGCGGGACAGGTGGCTGAGCAGTTCTTC,CASSLAGQVAEQFF,14,TRBV7-9,-,TRBD1,TRBJ2-1
TGTGCCAGCAGTCCGGACAGGGGGAACGGTCAGCCCCAGCATTTT,CASSPDRGNGQPQHF,15,TRBV27,-,TRBD1,TRBJ1-5
TGTGCCAGTAGTTACGGGACAGGGACGGGGGCCAACGTCCTGACTTTC,CASSYGTGTGANVLTF,16,TRBV19,-,TRBD1,TRBJ2-6
TGTGCCAGCAGTACACAGGGGCGCTCTGGAAACACCATATATTTT,CASSTQGRSGNTIYF,15,TRBV28,-,TRBD1,TRBJ1-3
TGTGCCAGCAGTGGACAGGAATCTAGCACAGATACGCAGTATTTT,CASSGQESSTDTQYF,15,TRBV6-1,-,-,TRBJ2-3
TGTGCCAGCAGCTTGGGACTGAATGATGAGCAGTTCTTC,CASSLGLNDEQFF,13,TRBV7-9,once,-,TRBJ2-1
TGTGCCAGTAGCCAGAGGGCGGGAGCCGGCACAGATACGCAGTATTTT,CASSQRAGAGTDTQYF,16,TRBV19,once,TRBD2,TRBJ2-3
TGTGCCAGCATAGGGACAGGGGATTTGAGGAGAAATCAGCCCCAGCATTTT,CASIGTGDLRRNQPQHF,17,TRBV27,-,TRBD1,TRBJ1-5
TGTGCCAGCAGTGAACCGGGGGGAGTCCACAATGAGCAGTTCTTC,CASSEPGGVHNEQFF,15,TRBV2,few,TRBD2,TRBJ2-1
TGTGCCAGTAGGGGCTGGGACAGGGGGCAGAATCAGCCCCAGCATTTT,CASRGWDRGQNQPQHF,16,TRBV19,-,TRBD1,TRBJ1-5
TGTGCCAGCTCCTTGACAGGACCTCCCTACGAGCAGTACTTC,CASSLTGPPYEQYF,14,TRBV18,-,-,TRBJ2-7
TGCAGCGTCAAACTAGCGGGAGGTCGCACCGGGGAGCTGTTTTTT,CSVKLAGGRTGELFF,15,TRBV29-1,-,TRBD2,TRBJ2-2
TGTGCCAGTAGTATCTGGGGCAGCGGCTACACCTTC,CASSIWGSGYTF,12,TRBV19,-,-,TRBJ1-2
TGTGCCAGCAGGGGTCCGGGACAGGCGAACACTGAAGCTTTCTTT,CASRGPGQANTEAFF,15,TRBV6-1,-,TRBD1,TRBJ1-1
TGTGCCACAGGCACTAGCGGGAGTGAGTCAGATACGCAGTATTTT,CATGTSGSESDTQYF,15,TRBV10-3,-,TRBD2,TRBJ2-3
TGCGCCAGCAGCAGACTCCGGCCGGATACGCAGTATTTT,CASSRLRPDTQYF,13,TRBV5-1,-,-,TRBJ2-3
TGTGCCAGCAGCTTAGATGGGGGGGGGCTAGCGGGAGTGGCCCAGTACTTC,CASSLDGGGLAGVAQYF,17,TRBV11-2,-,TRBD2,TRBJ2-5
TGTGCCAGCAGCTCCGCGGGGACTAGCGGGAGGGGCGAGCAGTACTTC,CASSSAGTSGRGEQYF,16,TRBV7-2,-,TRBD2,TRBJ2-7
TGTGCCAGCAGCCAAGGAGGGACTAATGAAAAACTGTTTTTT,CASSQGGTNEKLFF,14,TRBV7-2,-,-,TRBJ1-4
TGTGCCAGCACCACCCTAGGGAGGGTTGAAGAGACCCAGTACTTC,CASTTLGRVEETQYF,15,TRBV9,-,TRBD2,TRBJ2-5
TGTGCCAGCAGCGAAAGACTAGCGGGAGGGAGGGAGCAGTACTTC,CASSERLAGGREQYF,15,TRBV2,-,TRBD2,TRBJ2-7
TGTGCCAGCAGCCTCGGGACTAGCGGGAGTATAAATGAGCAGTTCTTC,CASSLGTSGSINEQFF,16,TRBV27,-,TRBD2,TRBJ2-1
TGTGCCAGCAGTGAAGGCTACAATCAGCCCCAGCATTTT,CASSEGYNQPQHF,13,TRBV2,-,-,TRBJ1-5
TGCAGTGCTAGAGACAACTACGAGCAGTACTTC,CSARDNYEQYF,11,TRBV20-1,-,-,TRBJ2-7
TGTGCCAGCAGTGGCGGATTGGGTTACGAGCAGTACTTC,CASSGGLGYEQYF,13,TRBV6-5,once,-,TRBJ2-7
TGTGCCAGCAGCAGGGCGACAGGTCACAATCAGCCCCAGCATTTT,CASSRATGHNQPQHF,15,TRBV7-9,-,-,TRBJ1-5
TGTGCCAGCAGTTATGACAGTCATCAGCCCCAGCATTTT,CASSYDSHQPQHF,13,TRBV7-9,once,-,TRBJ1-5
TGCGCCAGCACCTTACAGGGGAGCACAGATACGCAGTATTTT,CASTLQGSTDTQYF,14,TRBV5-1,-,TRBD1,TRBJ2-3
TGCGCCAGCAGCCCCGTTAGTGACCAAGAGACCCAGTACTTC,CASSPVSDQETQYF,14,TRBV4-1,-,-,TRBJ2-5
TGTGCCACCAGCAGAGATGGGAGTAATGAAAAACTGTTTTTT,CATSRDGSNEKLFF,14,TRBV15,-,-,TRBJ1-4
TGTGCCAGCAGTGAAGCGGTGGGAGGCACAGATACGCAGTATTTT,CASSEAVGGTDTQYF,15,TRBV6-1,-,-,TRBJ2-3
TGTGCCAGCAGCTCCAGACAGGGTAGTGGGGAAAAACTGTTTTTT,CASSSRQGSGEKLFF,15,TRBV7-8,-,TRBD1,TRBJ1-4
TGCGCCAGCAGCTATACTCTAGCGGGGACCTCCTACGAGCAGTACTTC,CASSYTLAGTSYEQYF,16,TRBV5-1,-,TRBD2,TRBJ2-7
TGTGCCAGCAGCTTGACAGGGGCCGGACAGCCCCAGCATTTT,CASSLTGAGQPQHF,14,TRBV11-2,-,TRBD1,TRBJ1-5
TGTGCCAGCAGCTTAGTTGTAGCGGGAGAAAACGAGCAGTACTTC,CASSLVVAGENEQYF,15,TRBV7-6,-,TRBD2,TRBJ2-7
TGCGCCAGCAGCCCAGGACTAGCGGGAGCCTACGAGCAGTACTTC,CASSPGLAGAYEQYF,15,TRBV5-1,-,TRBD2,TRBJ2-7
TGTGCCAGCAGCAAAGAACGGAGTGAGCAGTTCTTC,CASSKERSEQFF,12,TRBV21-1,-,-,TRBJ2-1
TGTGCCAGCAGAAAGGGACTAGGGAACACAGATACGCAGTATTTT,CASRKGLGNTDTQYF,15,TRBV6-1,-,TRBD2,TRBJ2-3
TGTGCCAGCAGTTCCCCCGACAGGGTATATGGCTACACCTTC,CASSSPDRVYGYTF,14,TRBV6-5,-,TRBD1,TRBJ1-2
TGTGCCAGCAGTGGGGCGGCAGGGGTGAGCAATCAGCCCCAGCATTTT,CASSGAAGVSNQPQHF,16,TRBV2,-,-,TRBJ1-5
TGTGCCAGTAGTATGGTCCCCGGCGGGATCCAGTACAATGAGCAGTTCTTC,CASSMVPGGIQYNEQFF,17,TRBV19,-,-,TRBJ2-1
TGTGCCAGCAGGGGCCTACTAGCGAACACCGGGGAGCTGTTTTTT,CASRGLLANTGELFF,15,TRBV6-1,-,-,TRBJ2-2
TGTGCCAGCAGCTCGGGAGGACAGGGGAGAACTGAAGCTTTCTTT,CASSSGGQGRTEAFF,15,TRBV5-4,-,TRBD1,TRBJ1-1
TGTGCCAGTAGCCCTAAGGGACAGGGTTCGGCGGAGCTGTTTTTT,CASSPKGQGSAELFF,15,TRBV19,-,TRBD1,TRBJ2-2
TGTGCCAGCATCGGGACAGGGGGCGCTTACAATGAGCAGTTCTTC,CASIGTGGAYNEQFF,15,TRBV6-5,-,TRBD1,TRBJ2-1
TGTGCCAGCAGTTTCGGGACTAAACACAATGAGCAGTTCTTC,CASSFGTKHNEQFF,14,TRBV28,-,TRBD2,TRBJ2-1